Reported below is one T cell receptor beta chain. This receptor's antigen is unknown. Per-nucleotide qualities are absent, and no much larger clonotype sits a single base away. V is pared back by 2 bases and J by 3 bases, with 7 bases lying between the germline termini. From its cysteine to its phenylalanine, the CDR3 spans 13 amino acids. Solely the CDR3 DNA is kept, with 39 bases framed from the first base. The germline V gene yields ENHRY for CDR1 and SYGVKD for CDR2. In Seattle, one collaborating source enrolled patients while the infection was active and tracked those patients longitudinally over the course of disease. Whole blood was collected in K2EDTA tubes by collaborating institutions according to the institutions' own protocols. Collaborator samples were shipped for TCRbeta analysis as frozen whole blood, isolated PBMCs, or DNA extracted from either sample type. These data belong to a study of blood T cell repertoires in COVID-19 (dated by TCRdb to 2018 to 2021). Looking at the study overall: Samples from collaborators originated in the United States, Italy and Spain and spanned both the acute and convalescent phases of COVID-19. The repertoires were released in a freely available public database meant as a resource for research on the immune response to SARS-CoV-2. Where available, HLA class I and class II types were taken from metadata supplied by the sample provider and were not determined by assay-based typing. The prospective study material was composed of cDNA or gDNA derived from T cells, B-cell-depleted T cells, or PBMCs. Sample metadata almost always included a de-identified subject ID, COVID-19 status, age in years and sex. The samples were drawn from the first 160 participants of the ongoing ImmuneRACE study and from 1,254 subjects provided by 6 global collaborators. Subjects who had been exposed to COVID-19, were actively infected with it, or had recovered from it provided the deeply sampled blood TCRbeta repertoires that made up the dataset.

TCRbeta CDR3 regions were amplified from genomic DNA by means of the immunoSEQ Assay, a bias-controlled multiplex PCR. Concerning the study's data processing: Nucleated cell counts per sample were estimated from amplification of reference gene primers within the assay. To quantify the absolute abundance of each unique TCRbeta CDR3 rearrangement, sequence reads were collapsed and filtered. For each sample, productive Simpson clonality was calculated as the square root of Simpson's diversity index across productive rearrangements. This is the immuneACCESS table as TCRdb keeps it, with only in-frame sequences that have V and J called. A part of the clones is gone; compared with another copy, unresolved V genes explain less than half, and the rest is unexplained. The V and J calls and clone size come from that table; D and trimming were worked out from the DNA. The sample profile shows 200,000 to 300,000 clones; about 88% of them were found once. Clones ranked in the top ten supply over 4% of the sample.

Results the study describes overall, beyond this receptor: Clinical and demographic metadata were provided uncurated, with the amount varying by source and participant.

The V and J genes are TRBV10-3 and TRBJ2-5; possibly the D gene is TRBD1, per 5 matching bases. The material sequenced was peripheral blood. The TCR sequence derives from a woman in her sixties with COVID-19, enrolled during active disease. The CDR3 sequence is CAISETGEETQYF. The nucleotides are TGTGCCATCAGTGAGACAGGTGAAGAGACCCAGTACTTC.